This passage covers 16 T cell receptor beta chains from one sample sequenced in a study of blood T cell repertoires in COVID-19. Sequenced by immunoSEQ multiplex PCR; TCRdb stores in-frame clones only, minus some. The table includes 55,000 to 80,000 clones, 70% to 90% detected once. Material for sequencing was peripheral blood. These receptors all come from an elderly woman with acute or convalescent COVID-19.

V and J are TRBV7-9 and TRBJ2-2; D is perhaps TRBD2 (6 bases). V was trimmed by 5 bases and J by 5 bases, leaving 18 bases between them. Germline CDR1 and CDR2: SEHNR and FQNEAQ (reference sequence). The CDR3 has 16 residues. The CDR3 here is CASSLEIGGLTGELFF. In DNA form, the CDR3 reads TGTGCCAGCAGCCTCGAAATTGGGGGGTTAACCGGGGAGCTGTTTTTT. Full variable domain (missing parts from reference TRBV7-9 and TRBJ2-2): DTGVSQNPRHKITKRGQNVTFRCDPISEHNRLYWYRQTLGQGPEFLTYFQNEAQLEKSRLLSDRFSAERPKGSFSTLEIQRTEQGDSAMYLCASSLEIGGLTGELFFGEGSRLTVL.

This clone was observed a single time. CDR3 sequence (DNA): TGTGCCAGCAGTTTGGCAACGGGCACTGAAGCTTTCTTT. This encodes CASSLATGTEAFF. The rearrangement joins TRBV12-3 or TRBV12-4 to TRBJ1-1; D unresolved. There are 13 residues in the CDR3. The V end was cut by 3 bases, the J end by 4 bases, with 9 bases between.

V and J are TRBV5-1 and TRBJ1-1; D unclear. This CDR3 contains 13 residues. The germline CDR1 and CDR2 sequences are SGHRS and YFSETQ. Trimming removed 1 base from V and 1 base from J, with 5 bases in between. The CDR3 sequence: CASSLNTNTEAFF. The CDR3 nucleotides are TGCGCCAGCAGCTTGAACACGAACACTGAAGCTTTCTTT.

This chain connects TRBV7-8 to TRBJ2-7; 12 nucleotides align to TRBD2. Trimming cost V 5 bases and J 6 bases; bases outside gene matches: 11. From germline, CDR1 is SGHVS and CDR2 FQNEAQ. CDR3 length: 16 amino acids. In DNA, the CDR3 is TGTGCCAGCAGCCAGGGACTAGCGGGTGCTGGGGGCGAGCAGTACTTC. It specifies CASSQGLAGAGGEQYF.

The CDR3 here is CAIKGDPTFGEQFF. The CDR3 region has the DNA TGTGCCATCAAAGGGGATCCTACGTTTGGGGAGCAGTTCTTC. The V and J genes are TRBV10-3 and TRBJ2-1, with TRBD1 as a possible D gene (5 bases). V was shortened by 7 bases and J by 10 bases, with 20 bases between the two germline ends. This CDR3 comprises 14 residues. CDR1 and CDR2 (germline): ENHRY, SYGVKD.

V is TRBV7-3 and J is TRBJ2-1; 12 bases line up with TRBD2. Germline values: CDR1 SGHTA, CDR2 FQGTGA. This CDR3 has 19 residues. With 4 bases clipped from V and 0 bases from J, the junction kept 10 bases outside the gene matches. CDR3 amino acids: CASSSPGTSGLSSYNEQFF. CDR3 nucleotide sequence: TGTGCCAGCAGCTCGCCCGGGACTAGCGGGCTCAGCTCCTACAATGAGCAGTTCTTC.

The chain couples TRBV2 to TRBJ1-2; D might be TRBD1 (5 bases). CDR1 is SNHLY and CDR2 is FYNNEI in the germline V gene. V was trimmed by 4 bases and J by 4 bases, leaving 10 bases between them. This CDR3 is 13 amino acids long. The CDR3 spells CASSGQISYGYTF. For the CDR3, the DNA is TGTGCCAGCAGTGGACAGATCTCCTATGGCTACACCTTC.

J is TRBJ2-7 and V is TRBV11-2, with D possibly TRBD1 on 5 matching bases. The CDR3 extends over 15 amino acids. Trimming pared 5 bases from V and 1 base from J, leaving 15 bases between. CDR1 and CDR2 (germline): SGHAT, FQNNGV. The DNA for the CDR3 is TGTGCCAGCAGCGGATTGACAAGGGGATCCTACGAGCAGTACTTC. The encoded protein is CASSGLTRGSYEQYF.

This rearrangement joins TRBV19 to TRBJ1-4; 7 bases fit TRBD1. The germline V gene has CDR1 LNHDA and CDR2 SQIVND (reference sequence). Losses at the gene ends were 5 bases for V and 1 base for J; bases not matched to a gene: 4. The length of the CDR3 is 15 residues. The DNA of the CDR3 is TGTGCCAGTAGTCCGGGACAGCTAACTAATGAAAAACTGTTTTTT. It specifies CASSPGQLTNEKLFF.

The genes are TRBV9 and TRBJ2-2; 8 positions agree with TRBD2. V lost 4 bases to trimming and J lost 0 bases; unmatched junction nucleotides: 14. CDR3 size: 19 residues. Per germline, CDR1 SGDLS and CDR2 YYNGEE. The CDR3 DNA reads TGTGCCAGCAGCCCCGTGGTCTGGCTTAGCGGGGCGAACACCGGGGAGCTGTTTTTT. This codes for CASSPVVWLSGANTGELFF.

This clone was observed a few times. This chain uses TRBV19 with TRBJ1-1; 7 nucleotides line up with TRBD1. The CDR3 extends over 13 amino acids. V lost 4 bases and J lost 5; bases outside the gene matches: 4. Germline V gene sequence: CDR1 LNHDA, CDR2 SQIVND (reference sequence). CDR3 sequence reads: CASSTRGRTEAFF. DNA of the CDR3: TGTGCCAGTAGTACCAGGGGGAGGACTGAAGCTTTCTTT.

The chain recombines TRBV14 with TRBJ2-1, with 8 bases fitting TRBD2. The CDR3 contains 16 residues. The V gene end was trimmed by 1 base and the J gene end by 3 bases; junction bases not matched to a gene: 5. Germline assignment: CDR1 SGHDN and CDR2 FVKESK. The CDR3 DNA follows: TGTGCCAGCAGCCAAGGTAGCGGGGCCCTCTACAATGAGCAGTTCTTC. Translated, it gives CASSQGSGALYNEQFF.

This sequence joins TRBV3-1 (or the pseudogene TRBV3-2) and TRBJ2-3; D remains ambiguous. Germline V CDR1 and CDR2: LGHDT, YNNKEL (reference sequence). V was shortened by 0 bases and J by 5 bases, with 15 bases between the two germline ends. The CDR3 contains 16 residues. CDR3 nucleotides: TGTGCCAGCAGCCAAGAAGTGGCCCTCACATTAGATACGCAGTATTTT. It specifies CASSQEVALTLDTQYF.

The CDR3 protein is CASNPAGGAVGNIQYF. CDR3 in DNA: TGTGCCAGCAACCCCGCGGGAGGCGCGGTTGGGAACATTCAGTACTTC. The chain employs TRBV27 and TRBJ2-4, with TRBD2 matching over 8 bases. CDR1 is MNHEY and CDR2 is SMNVEV in the germline V gene (reference sequence). CDR3 length: 16 residues. V was pared by 7 bases and J by 7 bases, with 15 bases of the junction left unmatched.

This clone appeared once. This CDR3 reads CASSFSFGQAFSGANVLTF. CDR3 nucleotides: TGCGCCAGCAGCTTCTCTTTTGGACAGGCTTTCTCTGGGGCCAACGTCCTGACTTTC. The chain couples TRBV5-1 to TRBJ2-6; TRBD1 matches 7 bases. J gave up 0 bases and V 2 bases, and 11 bases lay outside the gene matches. Germline V gives CDR1 SGHRS, CDR2 YFSETQ. This CDR3 comprises 19 residues. Supplemented by reference TRBV5-1 and TRBJ2-6, the full variable domain reads KAGVTQTPRYLIKTRGQQVTLSCSPISGHRSVSWYQQTPGQGLQFLFEYFSETQRNKGNFPGRFSGRQFSNSRSEMNVSTLELGDSALYLCASSFSFGQAFSGANVLTFGAGSRLTVL.

This clone was counted a single time. The chain uses TRBV7-2 and TRBJ2-1; D is possibly TRBD1 (6 bases). The V end lost 1 base, the J end lost 0 bases, and 19 bases lay between the germline ends. This CDR3 comprises 19 residues. CDR1 and CDR2 (germline): SGHTA, FQGNSA. CDR3 region: CASSLGNPTGSFSYNEQFF. The CDR3 nucleotides read TGTGCCAGCAGCTTAGGAAACCCCACAGGGTCCTTCTCCTACAATGAGCAGTTCTTC.